A single sample is the source of the 26 T cell receptor beta chains below, sequenced in a study of blood T cells in healthy people across ages. Primed by a sample-barcoded 5' primer and a J-beta primer mix, a second PCR proceeded for about 7 to 11 cycles. MiXCR was run by TCRdb on the 5' RACE reads, yielding one entry per CDR3 protein. The profile covers about 1.8 million distinct CDR3 sequences, with around half appearing a single time and roughly 2% taken by the ten largest. The sample was blood. The receptor set was obtained from a woman in her thirties or forties in good health.

The chain joins TRBV20-1 to TRBJ1-2, with D possibly TRBD1 on 6 matching bases. This CDR3 region has 14 residues. The germline gives CDR1 DFQATT, CDR2 SNEGSKA (reference sequence). The V end lost 6 bases, the J end lost 1 base, and 15 bases lay between the germline ends. The CDR3 coding sequence is TGCAGTGCCACCCGGGCCAGGGGTAACTATGGCTACACCTTC. The encoded protein is CSATRARGNYGYTF.

This clonotype was counted only a few times. For the CDR3, the DNA is TGTGCCAGCAGCCAAGATTACAATTCGGGTCGGACCCAGTACTTC. Encoded protein: CASSQDYNSGRTQYF. V and J are TRBV3-1 and TRBJ2-5; D is ambiguous. Germline V gene data show CDR1 as LGHDT and CDR2 as YNNKEL (reference sequence). V lost 0 bases and J 7 bases, leaving 15 bases between the germline ends. The CDR3 covers 15 residues.

The rearrangement joins TRBV28 to TRBJ2-1, with a possible D match to TRBD1 (5 bases). Germline V CDR1 and CDR2: MDHEN, SYDVKM. The CDR3 contains 14 residues. The V and J ends lost 4 bases and 6 bases respectively, with 13 bases between them. The CDR3 DNA is TGTGCCAGCAGTTCTACCGACAGTTCCAATGAGCAGTTCTTC. As protein: CASSSTDSSNEQFF.

This sequence joins TRBV25-1 and TRBJ2-6, with 11 bases fitting TRBD1. Germline CDR1 and CDR2: MGHDK and SYGVNS. V lost 4 bases, J lost 2 bases, and 4 bases stayed unmatched. The CDR3 totals 17 residues. The CDR3 nucleotides are TGTGCCAGCAGTGCCGGGACAGGGGGAGCTGGGGCCAACGTCCTGACTTTC. It is translated as CASSAGTGGAGANVLTF.

V gene TRBV29-1 combines with J gene TRBJ1-1; D is perhaps TRBD1 (6 bases). Between the trimmed V and J ends, which lost 0 bases and 4 bases, there was a span of 15 bases. The CDR3 covers 15 residues. CDR1 is SQVTM and CDR2 is ANQGSEA in the germline V gene. Here the CDR3 reads CSVEDVKGGGTEAFF. The CDR3 DNA follows: TGCAGCGTTGAAGATGTGAAGGGAGGGGGCACTGAAGCTTTCTTT.

This clonotype was detected only once. The chain links TRBV11-1 to TRBJ2-5; D is uncertain. Per the germline V gene, CDR1 is SGHAT and CDR2 is FQDESV (reference sequence). This CDR3 has 15 amino acids. Trimming cost V 6 bases and J 5 bases, with 19 bases left between them. DNA of the CDR3: TGTGCCAGCAGTAACAGCGCTAGGTTCGGGGAGACCCAGTACTTC. The encoded protein is CASSNSARFGETQYF.

This clonotype was counted only a few times. This chain connects TRBV27 to TRBJ2-1, with 12 bases that match TRBD2. The CDR3 is 13 amino acids. The germline CDR1 and CDR2 sequences are MNHEY and SMNVEV (reference sequence). V gave up 4 bases and J gave up 15 bases; unmatched junction bases: 7. This chain's CDR3 is CASSSGLAGGRFF. The CDR3 DNA reads as TGTGCCAGCAGTTCCGGGCTAGCGGGGGGGCGGTTCTTC.

This clonotype has a handful of counts. The V call is TRBV15, the J call TRBJ2-5; 8 nucleotides align to TRBD1. The CDR3 consists of 14 residues. The germline V gene has CDR1 LNHNV and CDR2 YYDKDF (reference sequence). V was pared by 5 bases and J by 0 bases, with 2 bases of the junction left unmatched. CDR3 amino acids: CATSAQGDQETQYF. CDR3 DNA sequence: TGTGCCACCAGCGCACAGGGGGACCAAGAGACCCAGTACTTC.

The chain has TRBV27 and TRBJ2-7; 10 nucleotides match TRBD2. V was pared by 2 bases and J by 6 bases, with 7 bases of the junction left unmatched. The germline gives CDR1 MNHEY, CDR2 SMNVEV (reference sequence). CDR3 length equals 15 residues. This chain's CDR3 is CASSLPVAGGPEQYF. In nucleotides, the CDR3 is TGTGCCAGCAGTTTACCCGTAGCGGGGGGCCCCGAGCAGTACTTC.

J is TRBJ1-1 and V is TRBV15; D uncertain. V was pared by 3 bases and J by 11 bases, with 13 bases between. The germline CDR1 and CDR2 sequences are LNHNV and YYDKDF (reference sequence). The CDR3 totals 12 residues. As DNA, the CDR3 is TGTGCCACCAGCAGCACTCCCTCTGCGGCTTTCTTT. It encodes CATSSTPSAAFF. Complete variable domain (other parts from reference TRBV15 and TRBJ1-1): DAMVIQNPRYQVTQFGKPVTLSCSQTLNHNVMYWYQQKSSQAPKLLFHYYDKDFNNEADTPDNFQSRRPNTSFCFLDIRSPGLGDTAMYLCATSSTPSAAFFGQGTRLTVV.

Note on this clonotype: A read error may account for a junction end that differs from germline. The chain joins TRBV20-1 to TRBJ2-5, with TRBD1 matching 7 bases. This CDR3 contains 15 residues. The germline V gene encodes CDR1 DFQATT and CDR2 SNEGSKA (reference sequence). This CDR3 reads CSARGADRDQETQYF. The CDR3 DNA sequence: TGCAGCGCTAGGGGAGCAGACAGGGATCAAGAGACCCAGTACTTC.

The chain combines TRBV20-1 with TRBJ2-5; D tentatively reads TRBD1 or TRBD2 (6 bases each). V lost 3 bases and J 11 bases, leaving 16 bases between the germline ends. The germline V gene has CDR1 DFQATT and CDR2 SNEGSKA (reference sequence). The CDR3 contains 12 residues. CDR3 bases: TGCAGTGCTAGTAGGGGGGCAGGGGAGCAGTACTTC. This encodes CSASRGAGEQYF.

The sample holds one count of this clonotype. The chain couples TRBV11-2 to TRBJ1-4; 9 bases fit TRBD1. CDR3 size: 14 residues. CDR1 is SGHAT, CDR2 FQNNGV, per germline. The V segment lost 8 bases and the J segment 8 bases; nucleotides outside the gene matches: 9. The CDR3 region has the DNA TGTGCCAGCGCCCCCGGGACAGGGCGAGAAAAACTGTTTTTT. Residues: CASAPGTGREKLFF.

J is TRBJ1-4 and V is TRBV7-9; TRBD1 matches 9 bases. The V segment lost 4 bases and the J segment 4 bases; nucleotides outside the gene matches: 13. The V gene's germline CDR1 is SEHNR and CDR2 FQNEAQ (reference sequence). The CDR3 runs to 18 residues. In DNA, the CDR3 is TGTGCCAGCAGCTCTCCAACAGGGGGCCCCGTCTATAATGAAAAACTGTTTTTT. It codes for CASSSPTGGPVYNEKLFF.

In its sample, this clonotype was seen a few times. The V gene is TRBV29-1, the J gene TRBJ2-5; no firm D call. Trimming cost V 8 bases and J 2 bases, with 12 bases left between them. CDR3 length: 12 residues. The germline gives CDR1 SQVTM, CDR2 ANQGSEA. The CDR3 loop is CSFWGTQETQYF. CDR3 sequence (DNA): TGCAGCTTTTGGGGTACACAAGAGACCCAGTACTTC.

In its sample, this clonotype was seen a few times. The CDR3 DNA is TGTGCCAGCAGTTTTATTTGGACGGGGGGGAGTTACGAGCAGTACTTC. Its protein product is CASSFIWTGGSYEQYF. This chain links TRBV27 with TRBJ2-7, with TRBD2 matching 8 bases. The trim removed 3 bases at V and 4 bases at J, leaving 11 bases unmatched. Germline CDR1 is MNHEY and CDR2 is SMNVEV (reference sequence). CDR3 length: 16 amino acids.

The sample holds a few counts of this clonotype. J is TRBJ1-2 and V is TRBV20-1; the D is unclear. Trimming took off 3 bases at V and 8 bases at J, with 13 bases between the two ends. CDR3 length equals 12 residues. Germline CDR1 and CDR2: DFQATT and SNEGSKA (reference sequence). Written as DNA, the CDR3 is TGCAGTGCTAGTCCTATTGGTGTCGGCTACACCTTC. Its protein is CSASPIGVGYTF.

The table lists this clonotype with a few counts. The genes are TRBV5-1 and TRBJ2-3; D uncertain. There are 17 residues in the CDR3. The V and J ends lost 1 base and 0 bases respectively, with 15 bases between them. Germline values: CDR1 SGHRS, CDR2 YFSETQ. This chain's CDR3 is CASSLRPDADSTDTQYF. For the CDR3, the DNA is TGCGCCAGCAGCTTGAGACCGGACGCGGACAGCACAGATACGCAGTATTTT. Full variable domain (remainder filled in from reference TRBV5-1 and TRBJ2-3): KAGVTQTPRYLIKTRGQQVTLSCSPISGHRSVSWYQQTPGQGLQFLFEYFSETQRNKGNFPGRFSGRQFSNSRSEMNVSTLELGDSALYLCASSLRPDADSTDTQYFGPGTRLTVL.

The gene calls are TRBV10-3 and TRBJ2-7, with D maybe TRBD1 (5 bases). The DNA end lines up better with TRBJ2-5; the J call may be wrong. Germline CDR1 ENHRY, CDR2 SYGVKD. This CDR3 has 13 amino acids. This chain's CDR3 is CAISDRVEETQYF. CDR3 in DNA: TGTGCCATCAGTGACAGGGTCGAAGAGACCCAGTACTTC.

The rearrangement links TRBV20-1 to TRBJ2-3; D could derive from TRBD1 or TRBD2 (7 bases each). Germline V gene lookup returns CDR1 DFQATT and CDR2 SNEGSKA (reference sequence). The V end lost 6 bases, the J end lost 6 bases, and 16 bases lay between the germline ends. The CDR3 length is 13 residues. CDR3 DNA sequence: TGCAGTGCCCCCAGGGGGGGTCTTGATACGCAGTATTTT. Translating it yields CSAPRGGLDTQYF.

To note about this clonotype: At one boundary the junction diverges from the germline segment, which might be a read error. The chain is built from TRBV2 and TRBJ2-7, with D possibly matching TRBD1 (6 bases). The CDR3 has 14 residues. Germline V gene lookup returns CDR1 SNHLY and CDR2 FYNNEI. The CDR3 reads CATSQTGISYEQYF. Written as DNA, the CDR3 is TGTGCCACCAGTCAGACAGGCATATCCTACGAGCAGTACTTC. The entire variable domain, with the rest obtained from reference TRBV2 and TRBJ2-7, is as follows: EPEVTQTPSHQVTQMGQEVILRCVPISNHLYFYWYRQILGQKVEFLVSFYNNEISEKSEIFDDQFSVERPDGSNFTLKIRSTKLEDSAMYFCATSQTGISYEQYFGPGTRLTVT.

This clonotype has a handful of counts. The chain employs TRBV5-1 and TRBJ2-3; a weak D match, TRBD2 (6 bases). V was trimmed by 7 bases and J by 5 bases, leaving 23 bases between them. From germline, CDR1 is SGHRS and CDR2 YFSETQ. This CDR3 has 16 amino acids. The CDR3 DNA follows: TGCGCCAGCGCACTTGGGACTTCGGGAGTTAAAGATACGCAGTATTTT. Translated, it gives CASALGTSGVKDTQYF.

This clonotype was counted between two and nine times. The V and J genes are TRBV6-6 and TRBJ2-3; D possibly uses TRBD1 or TRBD2 (6 bases each). V lost 7 bases to trimming and J lost 2 bases, with 13 bases between them. Germline CDR1 MNHNY, CDR2 SVGAGI (reference sequence). CDR3 length: 14 residues. The chain's CDR3 is CASTGAGLTDTQYF. The CDR3 DNA is TGTGCCAGCACGGGGGCAGGGCTCACAGATACGCAGTATTTT.

The table lists this clonotype with a few counts. J is TRBJ2-5 and V is TRBV6-5, with D tentatively TRBD2 (5 bases). CDR3 length: 13 residues. Germline V gene sequence: CDR1 MNHEY, CDR2 SVGAGI. V lost 3 bases, J lost 4 bases, and 9 bases lay in between. The CDR3 nucleotides are TGTGCCAGCAGTTATGTGGGGAGAGAGACCCAGTACTTC. Protein sequence: CASSYVGRETQYF.

V usage is TRBV12-3 or TRBV12-4 and J usage is TRBJ1-6; D unclear. The CDR3 extends over 14 amino acids. Trimming stripped 6 bases from V and 9 bases from J, with 15 bases between. Here the CDR3 DNA reads TGTGCCAGCAGCCGTAGGGAGAGATTTTCACCCCTCCACTTT. Translated: CASSRRERFSPLHF.

The rearrangement links TRBV4-1 to TRBJ2-7; D is unresolved. Germline V gene sequence: CDR1 MGHRA, CDR2 YSYEKL. The CDR3 is made up of 13 amino acids. V was cut by 1 base and J by 4 bases, with 8 bases left in between. CDR3 coding DNA: TGCGCCAGCAGCCAAGGTCAACAGTACGAGCAGTACTTC. This encodes CASSQGQQYEQYF.